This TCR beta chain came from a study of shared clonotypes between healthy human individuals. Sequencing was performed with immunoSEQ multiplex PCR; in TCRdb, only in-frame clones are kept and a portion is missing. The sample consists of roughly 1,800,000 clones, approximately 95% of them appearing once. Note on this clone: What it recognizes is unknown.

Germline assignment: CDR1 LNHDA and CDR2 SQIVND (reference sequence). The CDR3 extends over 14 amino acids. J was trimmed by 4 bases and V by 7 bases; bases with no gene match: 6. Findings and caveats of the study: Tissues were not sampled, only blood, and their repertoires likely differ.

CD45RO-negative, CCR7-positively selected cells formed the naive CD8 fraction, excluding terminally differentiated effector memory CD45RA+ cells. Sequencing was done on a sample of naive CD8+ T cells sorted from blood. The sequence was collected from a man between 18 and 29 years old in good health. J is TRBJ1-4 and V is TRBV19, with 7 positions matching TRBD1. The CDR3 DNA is TGTGCCAGTACCGAGACAGGGCTTAATGAAAAACTGTTTTTT. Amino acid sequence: CASTETGLNEKLFF.